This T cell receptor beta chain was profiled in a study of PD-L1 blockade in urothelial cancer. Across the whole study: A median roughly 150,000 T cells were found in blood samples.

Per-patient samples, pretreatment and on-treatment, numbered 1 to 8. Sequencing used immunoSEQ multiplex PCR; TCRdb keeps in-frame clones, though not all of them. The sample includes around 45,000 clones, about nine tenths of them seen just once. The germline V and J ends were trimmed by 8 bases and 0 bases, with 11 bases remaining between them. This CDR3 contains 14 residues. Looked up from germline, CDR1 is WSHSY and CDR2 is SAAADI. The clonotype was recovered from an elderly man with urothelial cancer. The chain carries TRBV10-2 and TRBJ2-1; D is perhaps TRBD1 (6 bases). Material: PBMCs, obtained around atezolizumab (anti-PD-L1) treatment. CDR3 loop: CASGAGDSYNEQFF. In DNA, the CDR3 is TGCGCCAGCGGGGCAGGGGACTCCTACAATGAGCAGTTCTTC.